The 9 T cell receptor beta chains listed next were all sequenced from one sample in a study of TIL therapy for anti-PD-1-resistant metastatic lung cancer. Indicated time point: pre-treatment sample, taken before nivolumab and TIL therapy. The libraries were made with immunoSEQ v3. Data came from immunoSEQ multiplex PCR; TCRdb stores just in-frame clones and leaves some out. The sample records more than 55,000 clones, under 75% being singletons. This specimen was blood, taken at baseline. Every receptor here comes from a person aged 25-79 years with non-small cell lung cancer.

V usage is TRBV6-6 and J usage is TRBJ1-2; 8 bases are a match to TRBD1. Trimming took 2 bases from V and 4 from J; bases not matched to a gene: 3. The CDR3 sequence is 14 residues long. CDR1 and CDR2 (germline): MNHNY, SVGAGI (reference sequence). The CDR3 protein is CASSYGGQVYGYTF. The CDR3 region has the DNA TGTGCCAGCAGTTACGGGGGACAGGTCTATGGCTACACCTTC.

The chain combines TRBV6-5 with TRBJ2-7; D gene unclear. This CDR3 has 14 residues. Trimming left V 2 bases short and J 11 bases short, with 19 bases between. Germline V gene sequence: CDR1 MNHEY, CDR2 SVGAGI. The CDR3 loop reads CASSYGVGESAKYF. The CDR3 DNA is TGTGCCAGCAGTTACGGGGTAGGCGAAAGCGCTAAGTACTTC.

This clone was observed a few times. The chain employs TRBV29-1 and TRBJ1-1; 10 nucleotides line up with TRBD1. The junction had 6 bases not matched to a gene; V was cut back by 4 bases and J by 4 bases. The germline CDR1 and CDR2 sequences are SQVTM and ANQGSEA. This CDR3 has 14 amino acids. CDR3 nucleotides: TGCAGCGTTGCCCGGGACAGGGGCAGCACTGAAGCTTTCTTT. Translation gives CSVARDRGSTEAFF.

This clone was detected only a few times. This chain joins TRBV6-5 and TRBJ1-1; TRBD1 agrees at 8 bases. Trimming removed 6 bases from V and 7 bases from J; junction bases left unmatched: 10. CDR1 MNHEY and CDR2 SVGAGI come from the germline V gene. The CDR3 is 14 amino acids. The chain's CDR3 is CASRAGQGVIEAFF. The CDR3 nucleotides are TGTGCCAGCAGAGCAGGACAGGGAGTGATTGAAGCTTTCTTT.

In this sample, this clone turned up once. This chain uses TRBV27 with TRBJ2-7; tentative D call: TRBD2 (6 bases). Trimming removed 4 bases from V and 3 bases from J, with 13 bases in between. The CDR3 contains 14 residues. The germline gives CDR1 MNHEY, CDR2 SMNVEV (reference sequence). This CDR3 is CASSSGTGGYEQYF. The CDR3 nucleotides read TGTGCCAGCAGTTCCGGGACTGGCGGCTACGAGCAGTACTTC.

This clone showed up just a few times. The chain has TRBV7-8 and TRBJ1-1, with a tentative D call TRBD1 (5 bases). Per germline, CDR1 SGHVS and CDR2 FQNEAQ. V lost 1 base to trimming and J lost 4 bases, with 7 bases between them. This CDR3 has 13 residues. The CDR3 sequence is CASSLERGTEAFF. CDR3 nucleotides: TGTGCCAGCAGCTTAGAAAGGGGCACTGAAGCTTTCTTT.

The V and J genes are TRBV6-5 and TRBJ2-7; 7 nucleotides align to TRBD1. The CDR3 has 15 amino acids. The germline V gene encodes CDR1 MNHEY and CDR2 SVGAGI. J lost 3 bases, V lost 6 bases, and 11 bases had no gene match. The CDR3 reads CASSDRDSLRYEQYF. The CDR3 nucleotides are TGTGCCAGCAGCGACCGGGACAGTCTCCGCTACGAGCAGTACTTC.

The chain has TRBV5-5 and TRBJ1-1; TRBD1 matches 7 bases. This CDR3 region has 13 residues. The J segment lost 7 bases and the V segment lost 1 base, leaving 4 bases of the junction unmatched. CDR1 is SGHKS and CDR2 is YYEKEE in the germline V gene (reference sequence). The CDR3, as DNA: TGTGCCAGCAGCTTGTGGGACAGAAATGAAGCTTTCTTT. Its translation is CASSLWDRNEAFF.

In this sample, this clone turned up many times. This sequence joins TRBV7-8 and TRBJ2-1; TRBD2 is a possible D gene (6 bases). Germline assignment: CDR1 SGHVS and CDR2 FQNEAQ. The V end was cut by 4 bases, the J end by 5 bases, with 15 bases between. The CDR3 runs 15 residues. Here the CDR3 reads CASSYGTLGHNEQFF. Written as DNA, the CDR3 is TGTGCCAGCAGCTACGGGACTCTCGGACACAATGAGCAGTTCTTC.